This T cell receptor (beta chain) came from a study of T cells in Graves' hyperthyroidism and ophthalmopathy. Study-level results: Progression to ophthalmopathy was predicted a median of approximately 6.4 months early.

Germline V lookup: CDR1 MDHEN, CDR2 SYDVKM. J lost 7 bases, V lost 6 bases, and 15 bases had no gene match. The CDR3 loop spans 17 amino acids. From RNA transcripts, TCR beta CDR3 regions were amplified. The TCR CDR3 first-round RT-PCR relied on the HTBI primer set. In TCRdb, the multiplex PCR reads were re-called with MiXCR into one record per CDR3 protein. The sample lists about 210,000 distinct CDR3 sequences, 15% to 20% occurring once. With a duration under 2 months, the hyperthyroidism was newly diagnosed in patients aged 18 to 65. Clinical symptoms, serum thyroxine, TRAb, thyroid ultrasound and orbital computed tomography informed diagnoses. Details on this clonotype: Its matching antigen is unknown.

Material for sequencing was blood. The clonotype originates from a man between 50 and 59 years old with Graves' hyperthyroidism. The gene calls are TRBV28 and TRBJ2-2; 9 bases line up with TRBD1. The CDR3 sequence is CASSLYAGTGLGGELFF. The CDR3 DNA follows: TGTGCCAGCAGCCTATATGCCGGGACAGGGTTGGGCGGGGAGCTGTTTTTT.